The source of this T cell receptor (beta chain) is a study of shared clonotypes between healthy human individuals. The CDR3 totals 15 residues. Germline loops: CDR1 SSHAT, CDR2 FNYEAQ (reference sequence). As regards this clone: At one end the junction does not follow the germline gene, possibly because of a read error.

TCRdb's copy holds only in-frame clones and misses some; the assay was immunoSEQ multiplex PCR. The table shows some 2 million clones, with roughly 95% occurring only once. Material: naive CD4+ T cells sorted from blood. The subset was: CD45RA+ positively selected. This clonotype originated in a man aged 18 to 29 in good health. The chain links TRBV7-7 to TRBJ2-5, with 12 bases that match TRBD2. The CDR3 nucleotides are TGTGCTAGCAGCCCTAGCGGGGGGGCGGAAGAGACCCAGTACTTC. It yields the protein CASSPSGGAEETQYF.